These T cell receptor beta chains were read from a single sample in a study of blood T cell repertoires in COVID-19. Generated by immunoSEQ multiplex PCR, the TCRdb table keeps only in-frame clones and is missing some. The sample has 65,000 to 95,000 clones, around 88% seen once. The sample was peripheral blood. These receptors came from a man younger than 45 with acute or convalescent COVID-19. Each CDR3 is given with its conserved first and last residue. Fields, in order: D gene, J gene, V gene, clone size, CDR3 DNA, CDR3 protein. D genes are given only for firm matches. Size is omitted from some rows. Given values are once, few, many or a class for expanded clones.

d_call: -
j_call: TRBJ1-6
v_call: TRBV11-1
clone_size: -
cdr3_nt: TGTGCCAGCAGCCCGCGAAGGGAGTCACCCCTCCACTTT
cdr3_aa: CASSPRRESPLHF

d_call: TRBD1
j_call: TRBJ2-1
v_call: TRBV24-1
clone_size: -
cdr3_nt: TGTGCCACCAGTGACTATGATCGGACAGGGACGGATGAGCAGTTCTTC
cdr3_aa: CATSDYDRTGTDEQFF

d_call: -
j_call: TRBJ1-2
v_call: TRBV7-9
clone_size: -
cdr3_nt: TGTGCCAGCAGCTTAAATCGGCAGGCCGCGTCCTTC
cdr3_aa: CASSLNRQAASF

d_call: -
j_call: TRBJ1-2
v_call: TRBV27
clone_size: few
cdr3_nt: TGTGCCAGCACCTCCGGCTATGGCTACACCTTC
cdr3_aa: CASTSGYGYTF

d_call: -
j_call: TRBJ2-7
v_call: TRBV29-1
clone_size: few
cdr3_nt: TGCAGCGTTTATAGCGCCGTCGCCGAGCAGTACTTC
cdr3_aa: CSVYSAVAEQYF

d_call: -
j_call: TRBJ1-1
v_call: TRBV18
clone_size: -
cdr3_nt: TGTGCCAGCTCACCACCGGCAGGCCCCCTCACTGAAGCTTTCTTT
cdr3_aa: CASSPPAGPLTEAFF

d_call: TRBD2
j_call: TRBJ2-1
v_call: TRBV28
clone_size: -
cdr3_nt: TGTGCCAGCAGTCGGACTAGCGGCTACAGGAATGAGCAGTTCTTC
cdr3_aa: CASSRTSGYRNEQFF

d_call: -
j_call: TRBJ1-5
v_call: TRBV30
clone_size: -
cdr3_nt: TGTGCCTGGAGTGTTGGAGTCTATAGCAATCAGCCCCAGCATTTT
cdr3_aa: CAWSVGVYSNQPQHF

d_call: -
j_call: TRBJ1-1
v_call: TRBV30
clone_size: -
cdr3_nt: TGTGCCTGGAGTCCTGGGGCGAAAGCTTTCTTT
cdr3_aa: CAWSPGAKAFF

d_call: -
j_call: TRBJ1-4
v_call: TRBV3-1/TRBV3-2
clone_size: -
cdr3_nt: TGTGCCAGCAGCCAACGGGCAACTAATGAAAAACTGTTTTTT
cdr3_aa: CASSQRATNEKLFF

d_call: -
j_call: TRBJ1-5
v_call: TRBV19
clone_size: -
cdr3_nt: TGTGCCAGTAGTATGAGGGAAGTCAATCAGCCCCAGCATTTT
cdr3_aa: CASSMREVNQPQHF

d_call: TRBD1
j_call: TRBJ2-7
v_call: TRBV6-5
clone_size: -
cdr3_nt: TGTGCCAGCAGGGGGACAGTGTCCTACGAGCAGTACTTC
cdr3_aa: CASRGTVSYEQYF

d_call: -
j_call: TRBJ2-1
v_call: TRBV3-1/TRBV3-2
clone_size: -
cdr3_nt: TGTGCCAGCAGCCAAAGGGGAGGTGGTGAGCAGTTCTTC
cdr3_aa: CASSQRGGGEQFF

d_call: TRBD2
j_call: TRBJ2-7
v_call: TRBV19
clone_size: -
cdr3_nt: TGTGCCAGTAGCGATAGCGGGAGGTACGAGCAGTACTTC
cdr3_aa: CASSDSGRYEQYF

d_call: -
j_call: TRBJ1-6
v_call: TRBV5-4
clone_size: -
cdr3_nt: TGTGCCAGCAGCTTGGCAGGAATTAACTCACCCCTCCACTTT
cdr3_aa: CASSLAGINSPLHF

d_call: -
j_call: TRBJ1-4
v_call: TRBV7-8
clone_size: -
cdr3_nt: TGTGCCAGCAGCTTTGGACGGGGTGAAAAACTGTTTTTT
cdr3_aa: CASSFGRGEKLFF

d_call: -
j_call: TRBJ2-1
v_call: TRBV12-3/TRBV12-4
clone_size: -
cdr3_nt: TGTGCCAGCAGCCCGACGGGGAGTCCGGGGCAGTTCTTC
cdr3_aa: CASSPTGSPGQFF

d_call: -
j_call: TRBJ1-1
v_call: TRBV12-3/TRBV12-4
clone_size: -
cdr3_nt: TGTGCCAGCAGTATCCGCAGGGGACGAGAAGCTTTCTTT
cdr3_aa: CASSIRRGREAFF

d_call: -
j_call: TRBJ2-7
v_call: TRBV7-9
clone_size: -
cdr3_nt: TGTGCCAGCAGCTTAGAGATGGGGCTCTACGAGCAGTACTTC
cdr3_aa: CASSLEMGLYEQYF

d_call: TRBD1
j_call: TRBJ2-2
v_call: TRBV7-9
clone_size: -
cdr3_nt: TGTGCCAGACCCCTGGGACAGGTGAACACCGGGGAGCTGTTTTTT
cdr3_aa: CARPLGQVNTGELFF

d_call: TRBD1
j_call: TRBJ1-2
v_call: TRBV2
clone_size: -
cdr3_nt: TGTGCCAGCACAGAAGGACAGGTCTATGGCTACACCTTC
cdr3_aa: CASTEGQVYGYTF

d_call: TRBD2
j_call: TRBJ2-1
v_call: TRBV5-1
clone_size: -
cdr3_nt: TGCGCCAGCAGCCTGGGACTAGCGGCTGACAATGAGCAGTTCTTC
cdr3_aa: CASSLGLAADNEQFF

d_call: TRBD1
j_call: TRBJ2-7
v_call: TRBV4-3
clone_size: -
cdr3_nt: TGCGCCAGCAGCCGGGACAGCTCCTACGAGCAGTACTTC
cdr3_aa: CASSRDSSYEQYF

d_call: TRBD2
j_call: TRBJ2-7
v_call: TRBV27
clone_size: -
cdr3_nt: TGTGCCAGCAGTATATGGGGAAATAGCGGGAGGGCCTACGAGCAGTACTTC
cdr3_aa: CASSIWGNSGRAYEQYF

d_call: TRBD1
j_call: TRBJ2-3
v_call: TRBV19
clone_size: -
cdr3_nt: TGTGCCAGTTCTACTGCCCGGGACAGGGGAACAGATACGCAGTATTTT
cdr3_aa: CASSTARDRGTDTQYF

d_call: TRBD1
j_call: TRBJ1-1
v_call: TRBV6-5
clone_size: -
cdr3_nt: TGTGCCAGCAGGGACAGGGCGAACACTGAAGCTTTCTTT
cdr3_aa: CASRDRANTEAFF

d_call: TRBD2
j_call: TRBJ2-5
v_call: TRBV27
clone_size: -
cdr3_nt: TGTGCCAGCTCTAGGACTAGCGGGAGCCAAGAGACCCAGTACTTC
cdr3_aa: CASSRTSGSQETQYF